This passage covers 24 T cell receptor beta chains from one sample sequenced in a study of human T cells and chemical hapten exposure. TCRdb analysed the RACE reads with MiXCR anew, one entry per CDR3 protein. The table records approximately 97,000 distinct CDR3 sequences, 10% to 12% of them present only once. Time point meaning: patch test 2, 6 weeks after DPC sensitization. Treatment: therapeutic diphenylcyclopropenone sensitization with weekly scalp DPC. The sequenced sample was whole blood, obtained in connection with sensitization to the hapten diphenylcyclopropenone (DPC). The receptor set was obtained from a woman in her 40s with alopecia areata. Some clones in this sample may be carry-over from other donors' samples.

This clonotype was picked up a small number of times. The V gene is TRBV20-1, the J gene TRBJ2-3; D is possibly TRBD2 (6 bases). CDR1 DFQATT and CDR2 SNEGSKA come from the germline V gene (reference sequence). The CDR3 runs 17 residues. The ends were cut back, 3 bases at V and 0 bases at J, with 19 bases in the middle. In nucleotides, the CDR3 is TGCAGTGCTAGGATACCCGGTGGTAGCGGAAGCACAGATACGCAGTATTTT. Translated, it gives CSARIPGGSGSTDTQYF.

As concerns this clonotype: A much larger clone differs from this one at a single base, so this may be a read error. This chain links TRBV28 with TRBJ2-3, with TRBD1 matching 7 bases. This CDR3 has 15 amino acids. Germline-derived CDR1 and CDR2 are MDHEN and SYDVKM. CDR3 coding DNA: TGTGCCAGCAGTTCCCCCAGGGGGAGTACAGATGCGCAGTATTTT. It codes for CASSSPRGSTDAQYF.

This clonotype was observed a few times. In DNA form, the CDR3 reads TGTGCCAGCAGCACCGGCGGGGGATGGGGCTACACCTTC. The encoded protein is CASSTGGGWGYTF. The rearrangement links TRBV7-8 to TRBJ1-2; D perhaps matches TRBD1 (5 bases). Germline V gene lookup returns CDR1 SGHVS and CDR2 FQNEAQ. V lost 5 bases to trimming and J lost 8 bases, with 15 bases between them. The CDR3 spans 13 residues. Combining the CDR3 with reference TRBV7-8 and TRBJ1-2 gives the whole variable domain GAGVSQSPRYKVAKRGQDVALRCDPISGHVSLFWYQQALGQGPEFLTYFQNEAQLDKSGLPSDRFFAERPEGSVSTLKIQRTQQEDSAVYLCASSTGGGWGYTFGSGTRLTVV.

This clonotype was seen repeatedly, ten times or more. This rearrangement joins TRBV27 to TRBJ1-1, with D possibly TRBD1 on 6 matching bases. V was pared by 2 bases and J by 4 bases, with 17 bases between. This CDR3 spans 16 amino acids. Germline V gives CDR1 MNHEY, CDR2 SMNVEV (reference sequence). The CDR3 sequence: CASSLGGQVGRTEAFF. CDR3 DNA sequence: TGTGCCAGCAGTTTAGGGGGCCAAGTAGGTCGCACTGAAGCTTTCTTT.

This clonotype was counted ten times or more. This chain joins TRBV9 and TRBJ1-1; unclear D gene. The germline CDR1 and CDR2 sequences are SGDLS and YYNGEE. The CDR3 has 14 residues. V lost 0 bases and J 7 bases, leaving 13 bases between the germline ends. The CDR3 region has the DNA TGTGCCAGCAGCGTAGTTGGTCCCGCTAATGAAGCTTTCTTT. Protein sequence: CASSVVGPANEAFF.

This clonotype was counted many times. CDR3 coding DNA: TGTGCCAGCAGCCAAGATCCACTAGGGGAGGATGAGCAGTTCTTC. Residues: CASSQDPLGEDEQFF. This rearrangement joins TRBV4-2 to TRBJ2-1; D may be TRBD2 (6 bases). Germline CDR1 LGHNA, CDR2 YNFKEQ. V lost 0 bases, J lost 8 bases, and 14 bases lay in between. The CDR3 runs to 15 residues.

The DNA of the CDR3 is TGTGCCAGCAGCTGGCCCTCTAGCGGGAGGACGGAGACCCAGTACTTC. It yields the protein CASSWPSSGRTETQYF. J is TRBJ2-5 and V is TRBV11-2; TRBD2 agrees at 11 bases. The J segment lost 5 bases and the V segment lost 4 bases, leaving 9 bases of the junction unmatched. Germline V gene data show CDR1 as SGHAT and CDR2 as FQNNGV. The CDR3 covers 16 residues.

The table lists this clonotype with a few counts. The chain carries TRBV6-2 or TRBV6-3 and TRBJ2-1, with a weak D call TRBD1 (5 bases). In germline, CDR1 is MNHEY, CDR2 SVGEGT. The V gene lost 7 bases and the J gene lost 1 base, with 17 bases spanning the gap. CDR3 length: 16 residues. The CDR3 reads CASKGVMTESYNEQFF. The DNA for the CDR3 is TGTGCCAGCAAAGGAGTAATGACAGAATCCTACAATGAGCAGTTCTTC.

Ten or more counts support this clonotype. The rearrangement uses TRBV28 and TRBJ2-3; possibly TRBD1 or TRBD2 for D (5 bases each). The CDR3 is 18 amino acids. The V and J ends lost 5 bases and 0 bases respectively, with 21 bases between them. Germline V gene lookup returns CDR1 MDHEN and CDR2 SYDVKM. CDR3 amino acids: CASSTTPGTRISTDTQYF. The CDR3 coding sequence is TGTGCCAGCAGTACTACACCAGGGACGAGAATTAGCACAGATACGCAGTATTTT.

V gene TRBV7-9 combines with J gene TRBJ2-1; D is uncertain. The CDR3 loop spans 14 amino acids. Trimming stripped 5 bases from V and 7 bases from J, with 15 bases between. Germline V gene lookup returns CDR1 SEHNR and CDR2 FQNEAQ (reference sequence). This chain's CDR3 is CASSPLARRNEQFF. DNA of the CDR3: TGTGCCAGCAGCCCCCTGGCCCGCCGGAATGAGCAGTTCTTC.

The V and J genes are TRBV2 and TRBJ2-1; TRBD1 agrees at 10 bases. CDR3 size: 14 residues. The J segment lost 6 bases and the V segment lost 8 bases, leaving 7 bases of the junction unmatched. Germline loops: CDR1 SNHLY, CDR2 FYNNEI. Here the CDR3 DNA reads TGTGCCAGCGTTAGACAGGGGGCGATCAATGAGCAGTTCTTC. This codes for CASVRQGAINEQFF.

This clonotype was detected only a few times. The chain uses TRBV6-6 and TRBJ2-3; 8 bases align to TRBD2. The J segment lost 4 bases and the V segment lost 5 bases, leaving 11 bases of the junction unmatched. The CDR3 loop spans 16 amino acids. Germline CDR1 is MNHNY and CDR2 is SVGAGI (reference sequence). Here the CDR3 reads CASSPRLASGPDTQYF. The CDR3 bases are TGTGCCAGCAGTCCCCGACTAGCGAGCGGGCCAGATACGCAGTATTTT.

This clonotype was seen a handful of times. The gene calls are TRBV27 and TRBJ2-1; D perhaps matches TRBD1 (5 bases). Deletions cut 2 bases from V and 6 bases from J, with 14 bases between. This CDR3 has 15 amino acids. Germline V CDR1 and CDR2: MNHEY, SMNVEV (reference sequence). CDR3 sequence reads: CASSLGAGMGNEQFF. CDR3 DNA sequence: TGTGCCAGCAGTTTAGGGGCAGGGATGGGCAATGAGCAGTTCTTC.

The V gene is TRBV7-2, the J gene TRBJ1-4; D is unclear. CDR1 SGHTA and CDR2 FQGNSA come from the germline V gene. Trimming shortened V by 3 bases and J by 8 bases, and 10 bases separated the two germline ends. The CDR3 length is 13 residues. CDR3 amino acids: CASSLGFLEKLFF. In DNA form, the CDR3 reads TGTGCCAGCAGCTTGGGGTTTCTCGAAAAACTGTTTTTT.

This clonotype was seen at least ten times. This chain joins TRBV7-2 and TRBJ2-7; tentatively, D is TRBD1 (5 bases). Deletions cut 1 base from V and 4 bases from J, with 11 bases between. Germline V gene data show CDR1 as SGHTA and CDR2 as FQGNSA. There are 14 residues in the CDR3. In DNA, the CDR3 is TGTGCCAGCAGCTTAGGGTCCCCAGGGTACGAGCAGTACTTC. Protein: CASSLGSPGYEQYF. The complete variable domain, with remaining parts taken from reference TRBV7-2 and TRBJ2-7, reads GAGVSQSPSNKVTEKGKDVELRCDPISGHTALYWYRQSLGQGLEFLIYFQGNSAPDKSGLPSDRFSAERTGGSVSTLTIQRTQQEDSAVYLCASSLGSPGYEQYFGPGTRLTVT.

This clonotype has ten or more counts. The genes are TRBV12-3 or TRBV12-4 and TRBJ1-3; no clear D. This CDR3 comprises 16 residues. Trimming cost V 5 bases and J 0 bases, with 14 bases left between them. Written as DNA, the CDR3 is TGTGCCAGCAGTGCAACCCGGTGGGGCTCTGGAAACACCATATATTTT. Protein: CASSATRWGSGNTIYF.

In this sample, this clonotype turned up many times. The chain carries TRBV24-1 and TRBJ1-5; D gene ambiguous. The CDR3 runs to 19 residues. From germline, CDR1 is KGHDR and CDR2 SFDVKD. The V end lost 2 bases, the J end lost 0 bases, and 19 bases lay between the germline ends. The CDR3 nucleotides are TGTGCCACCAGTGATTCCCGTGACCCTCGCGGATATAGCAATCAGCCCCAGCATTTT. Its translation is CATSDSRDPRGYSNQPQHF.

This clonotype was recorded a few times. The CDR3 DNA reads TGTGCCAGCAGTGATCCGGGGGGGGTTCAGCCCCAGCATTTT. Its translation: CASSDPGGVQPQHF. This chain uses TRBV28 with TRBJ1-5; TRBD1 is a possible D gene (5 bases). Trimming took 5 bases from V and 6 from J, leaving 14 bases between them. Looked up from germline, CDR1 is MDHEN and CDR2 is SYDVKM. This CDR3 contains 14 residues.

This clonotype was seen only a few times. This chain connects TRBV20-1 to TRBJ2-3, with D possibly matching TRBD2 (6 bases). Germline CDR1 DFQATT, CDR2 SNEGSKA (reference sequence). The CDR3 runs 15 residues. V was clipped by 4 bases and J by 0 bases, with 14 bases between them. CDR3 DNA: TGCAGTGCTAAACGGGGAGGAAGCAGCACAGATACGCAGTATTTT. This encodes CSAKRGGSSTDTQYF.

This clonotype was detected ten times or more. The rearrangement joins TRBV12-3 or TRBV12-4 to TRBJ2-3; D is perhaps TRBD2 (6 bases). The CDR3 loop spans 15 amino acids. Between the trimmed V and J ends, which lost 3 bases and 2 bases, there was a span of 12 bases. CDR3 in DNA: TGTGCCAGCAGTTTGCGGCGGGGCCCCACAGATACGCAGTATTTT. It yields the protein CASSLRRGPTDTQYF.

V gene TRBV7-2 combines with J gene TRBJ1-5; D gene ambiguous. V lost 2 bases and J 6 bases, leaving 11 bases between the germline ends. Germline V gene sequence: CDR1 SGHTA, CDR2 FQGNSA. The CDR3 contains 14 residues. In nucleotides, the CDR3 is TGTGCCAGCAGCTTAATCGGCAGATCTCAGCCCCAGCATTTT. This encodes CASSLIGRSQPQHF.

The chain links TRBV3-1 to TRBJ1-2; D is ambiguous. Germline assignment: CDR1 LGHDT and CDR2 YNNKEL (reference sequence). CDR3 length: 16 amino acids. Trimming pared 4 bases from V and 4 bases from J, leaving 19 bases between. Written as DNA, the CDR3 is TGTGCCAGCAGCCTTCAAAAGAGGGCCGGGGTCTATGGCTACACCTTC. This encodes CASSLQKRAGVYGYTF.

This clonotype occurred a few times. J is TRBJ2-5 and V is TRBV3-1, with 7 bases lining up with TRBD1. CDR1 is LGHDT and CDR2 is YNNKEL in the germline V gene (reference sequence). The trim removed 0 bases at V and 5 bases at J, leaving 9 bases unmatched. The CDR3 is 16 amino acids. The CDR3, as DNA: TGTGCCAGCAGCCAAGAAGGGGGCGGCGGGTCGGAGACCCAGTACTTC. Its translation: CASSQEGGGGSETQYF.

In its sample, this clonotype was seen a few times. This chain links TRBV6-1 with TRBJ1-1; no reliable D call. Germline assignment: CDR1 MNHNS and CDR2 SASEGT. Trimming took off 7 bases at V and 4 bases at J, with 16 bases between the two ends. The CDR3 has 14 amino acids. CDR3 loop: CASKGSGSGTEAFF. In nucleotides, the CDR3 is TGTGCCAGCAAAGGTTCGGGAAGCGGCACTGAAGCTTTCTTT.